This T cell receptor beta chain is drawn from a study of T cell responses to AZD1222 COVID-19 vaccine (dated by TCRdb to about 2021). Regarding the research as a whole: AZD1222 recipients whose second dose came at about 4 weeks and those whose second dose came at about 12 weeks were combined into one group, since spike-specific TCR depth and breadth did not differ between the two schedules. TCR sequencing covered fewer than 250 trial participants: approximately 200 given two doses of AZD1222 and around 26 given two doses of MenACWY control vaccine. Trial participants were enrolled into age subgroups of 18-55, 56-69 and 70-plus years, which contained about 160, 30 and 59 TCR-sequenced participants, respectively. Overall study outcomes, separate from this receptor: Most participants were white British and females outnumbered males, and the authors suggested that clonal diversity may have been underestimated. Conclusions about previously exposed vaccinees are limited because only six or seven AZD1222 recipients were SARS-CoV-2 seropositive at baseline. CD4 TCRs associated with the vaccine covered the entire spike protein, and the dominant responses were in regions 160-218 and 743-854. Because no day 14 peak-response samples were available, the repertoires could be characterized only after the peak T cell response. Reportedly, close to half of the unique spike-specific TCRs recognized epitopes lying outside the regions that are mutated in the B.1.351 and B.1.1.7 variants. A significant rise in spike-specific TCR breadth and depth was observed after two AZD1222 doses relative to day 0 and relative to MenACWY recipients. In the small 56-69-year group, the increase in depth fell short of significance, most likely because of low power.

Interpreted using the paper, the time point label stands for: baseline before first vaccination. Vaccinee samples were obtained from the UK trials COV001 and COV002, which included a single-blind randomized controlled phase 2/3 trial of AZD1222 (ChAdOx1 nCoV-19) in healthy adults. Trial participant PBMC samples were collected at day 0 and day 28 after the second dose for TCRbeta chain sequencing. The CDR3 regions of human TCRbeta chains were analyzed by immunosequencing. Under the source paper's analysis protocol: Repertoire TCRs were matched against a reference library of SARS-CoV-2-specific TCRs generated with the MIRA antigen-specificity platform. Breadth was defined as the fraction of unique TCRs that were SARS-CoV-2-associated. Depth was defined as the fraction of total T cells that were SARS-CoV-2-associated. Using the MIRA data, each spike-specific TCR was mapped to the spike region that the TCR reacts to and placed in a CD4 or CD8 class. Log10-transformed breadth and depth values were compared by one-way ANOVA with Sidak's multiple comparisons tests. The clones in this table, taken by TCRdb from immuneACCESS, are in-frame only. Not every clone is retained; where verified, under half of the shortfall comes from an unresolved V gene, and the cause of the rest is unknown. Clonal size and the V and J genes are those of that table, whereas D and trimming came from the DNA. The sample yields around 180,000 clones; 90% were counted once. The leading ten clones occupy roughly 2.8% of the sample.

The germline ends are 11 bases apart after V is trimmed by 2 bases and J by 9 bases. From a lookup of the germline V gene (reference sequence), CDR1 and CDR2 are LGHDT and YNNKEL. The CDR3 covers 13 residues, taking in both the cysteine and the phenylalanine. Left in the record is the CDR3 DNA by itself, 39 bases read in frame from the first base. In its sample, this clone was seen once. Its recognized antigen is unknown. No much larger clone exists at a distance of one base, and base qualities are not known. The receptor comes from an adult in good health. The sample in question was peripheral blood, obtained on day 0 of AZD1222 vaccination. The receptor chain draws on TRBV3-1 (or the pseudogene TRBV3-2) and TRBJ2-1; TRBD2 is a weak D gene call, 6 bases matching. CDR3 protein: CASSQSRAGEQFF. The bases are TGTGCCAGCAGCCAATCCCGAGCGGGTGAGCAGTTCTTC.